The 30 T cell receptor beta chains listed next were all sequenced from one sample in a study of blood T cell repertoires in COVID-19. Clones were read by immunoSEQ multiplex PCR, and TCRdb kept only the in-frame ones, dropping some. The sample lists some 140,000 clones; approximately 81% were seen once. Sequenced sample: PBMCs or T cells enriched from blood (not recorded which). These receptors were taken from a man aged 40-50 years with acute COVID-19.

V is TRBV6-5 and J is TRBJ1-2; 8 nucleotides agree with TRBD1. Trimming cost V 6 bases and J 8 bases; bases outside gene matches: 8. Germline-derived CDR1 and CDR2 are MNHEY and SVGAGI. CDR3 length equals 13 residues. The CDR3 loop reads CASSPRGLGGYTF. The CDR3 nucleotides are TGTGCCAGCAGCCCCAGGGGGCTGGGAGGCTACACCTTC.

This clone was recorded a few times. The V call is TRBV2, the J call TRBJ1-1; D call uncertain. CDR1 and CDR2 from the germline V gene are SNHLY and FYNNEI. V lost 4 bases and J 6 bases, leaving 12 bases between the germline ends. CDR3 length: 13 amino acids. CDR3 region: CASSGFGIAEAFF. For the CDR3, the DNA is TGTGCCAGCAGTGGCTTCGGGATAGCTGAAGCTTTCTTT.

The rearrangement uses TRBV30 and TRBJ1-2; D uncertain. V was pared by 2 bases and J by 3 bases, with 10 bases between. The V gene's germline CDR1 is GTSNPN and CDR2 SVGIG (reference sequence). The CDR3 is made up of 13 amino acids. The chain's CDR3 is CAWSPDTDYGYTF. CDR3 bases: TGTGCCTGGAGTCCCGACACAGACTATGGCTACACCTTC.

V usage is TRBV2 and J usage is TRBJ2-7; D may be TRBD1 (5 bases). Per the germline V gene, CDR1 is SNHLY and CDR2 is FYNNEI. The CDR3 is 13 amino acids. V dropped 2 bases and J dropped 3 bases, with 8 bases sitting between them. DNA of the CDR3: TGTGCCAGCAGTGAACAGGGTGACTACGAGCAGTACTTC. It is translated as CASSEQGDYEQYF.

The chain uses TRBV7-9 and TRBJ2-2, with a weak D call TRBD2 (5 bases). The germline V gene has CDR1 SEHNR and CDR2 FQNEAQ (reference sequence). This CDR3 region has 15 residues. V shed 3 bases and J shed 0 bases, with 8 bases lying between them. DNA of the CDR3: TGTGCCAGCAGCTTGGACTTAGCGAACACCGGGGAGCTGTTTTTT. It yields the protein CASSLDLANTGELFF.

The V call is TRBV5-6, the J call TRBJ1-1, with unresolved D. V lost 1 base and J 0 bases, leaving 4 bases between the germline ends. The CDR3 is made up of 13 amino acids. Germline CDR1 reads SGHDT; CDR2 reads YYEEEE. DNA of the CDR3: TGTGCCAGCAGCTTGACAGTGAACACTGAAGCTTTCTTT. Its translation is CASSLTVNTEAFF.

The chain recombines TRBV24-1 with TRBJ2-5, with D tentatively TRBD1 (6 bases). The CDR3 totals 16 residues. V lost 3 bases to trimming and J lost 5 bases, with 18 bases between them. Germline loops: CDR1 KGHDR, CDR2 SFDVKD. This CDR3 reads CATSDPSFWGRETQYF. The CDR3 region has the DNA TGTGCCACCAGTGATCCAAGCTTTTGGGGGCGGGAGACCCAGTACTTC.

The CDR3 sequence is CASSQGLAGGPQETQYF. The CDR3 DNA reads TGTGCCAGCAGCCAAGGACTAGCGGGGGGCCCTCAAGAGACCCAGTACTTC. The genes are TRBV9 and TRBJ2-5; TRBD2 matches at 14 bases. The CDR3 has 17 amino acids. The V and J ends lost 4 bases and 2 bases, in that order; junction bases with no gene match: 7. The V gene's germline CDR1 is SGDLS and CDR2 YYNGEE.

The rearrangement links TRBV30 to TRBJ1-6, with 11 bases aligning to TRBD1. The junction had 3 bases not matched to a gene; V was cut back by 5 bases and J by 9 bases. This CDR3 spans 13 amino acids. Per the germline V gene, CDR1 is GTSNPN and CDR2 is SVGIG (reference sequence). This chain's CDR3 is CAWRDRGFSPLHF. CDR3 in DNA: TGTGCCTGGCGGGACAGGGGGTTTTCACCCCTCCACTTT.

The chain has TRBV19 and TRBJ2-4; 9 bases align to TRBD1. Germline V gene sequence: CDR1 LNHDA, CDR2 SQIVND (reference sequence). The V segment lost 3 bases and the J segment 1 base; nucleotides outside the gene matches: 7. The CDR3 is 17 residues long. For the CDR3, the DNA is TGTGCCAGTAGTATTTTGGGACAGGGTATGGCCAAAAACATTCAGTACTTC. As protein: CASSILGQGMAKNIQYF.

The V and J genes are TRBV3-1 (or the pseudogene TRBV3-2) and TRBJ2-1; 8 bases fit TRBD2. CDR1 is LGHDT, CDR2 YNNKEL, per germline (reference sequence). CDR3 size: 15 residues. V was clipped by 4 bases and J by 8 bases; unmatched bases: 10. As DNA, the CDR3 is TGTGCCAGCAGCCCCGGGGGGGAGCTTGAGTATGAGCAGTTCTTC. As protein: CASSPGGELEYEQFF.

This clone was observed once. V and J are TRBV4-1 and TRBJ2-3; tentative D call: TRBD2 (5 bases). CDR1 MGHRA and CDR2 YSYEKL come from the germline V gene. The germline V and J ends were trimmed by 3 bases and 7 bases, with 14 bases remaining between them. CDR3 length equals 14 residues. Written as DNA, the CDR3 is TGCGCCAGCAGCCATCTTAGCGAGTTAAATACGCAGTATTTT. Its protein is CASSHLSELNTQYF.

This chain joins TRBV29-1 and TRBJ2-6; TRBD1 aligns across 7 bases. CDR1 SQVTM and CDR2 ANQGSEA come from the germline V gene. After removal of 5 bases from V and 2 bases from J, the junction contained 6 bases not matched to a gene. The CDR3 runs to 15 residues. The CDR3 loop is CSVMGQSPGANVLTF. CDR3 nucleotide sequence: TGCAGCGTTATGGGACAGTCCCCTGGGGCCAACGTCCTGACTTTC.

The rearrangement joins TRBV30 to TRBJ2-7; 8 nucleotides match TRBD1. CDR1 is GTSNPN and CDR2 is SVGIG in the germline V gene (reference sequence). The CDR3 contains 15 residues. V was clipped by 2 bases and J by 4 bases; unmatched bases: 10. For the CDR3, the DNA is TGTGCCTGGAGTTTCCCCCGGACAGGGTGGTACGAGCAGTACTTC. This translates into CAWSFPRTGWYEQYF. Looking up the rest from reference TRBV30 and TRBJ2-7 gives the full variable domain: SQTIHQWPATLVQPVGSPLSLECTVEGTSNPNLYWYRQAAGRGLQLLFYSVGIGQISSEVPQNLSASRPQDRQFILSSKKLLLSDSGFYLCAWSFPRTGWYEQYFGPGTRLTVT.

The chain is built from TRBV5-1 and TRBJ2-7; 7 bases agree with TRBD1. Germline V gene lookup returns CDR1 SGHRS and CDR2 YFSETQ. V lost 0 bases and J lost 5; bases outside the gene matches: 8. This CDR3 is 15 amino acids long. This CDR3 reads CASSLGGTEGHEQYF. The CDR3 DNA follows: TGCGCCAGCAGCTTGGGAGGGACAGAGGGCCACGAGCAGTACTTC.

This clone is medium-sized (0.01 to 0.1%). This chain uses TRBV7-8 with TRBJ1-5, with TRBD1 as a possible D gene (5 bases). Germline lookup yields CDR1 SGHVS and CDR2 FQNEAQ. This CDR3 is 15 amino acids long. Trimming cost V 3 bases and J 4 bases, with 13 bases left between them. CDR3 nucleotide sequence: TGTGCCAGCAGCTTGTGGGGGGAGGCAAATCAGCCCCAGCATTTT. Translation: CASSLWGEANQPQHF. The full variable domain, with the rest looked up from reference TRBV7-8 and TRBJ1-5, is GAGVSQSPRYKVAKRGQDVALRCDPISGHVSLFWYQQALGQGPEFLTYFQNEAQLDKSGLPSDRFFAERPEGSVSTLKIQRTQQEDSAVYLCASSLWGEANQPQHFGDGTRLSIL.

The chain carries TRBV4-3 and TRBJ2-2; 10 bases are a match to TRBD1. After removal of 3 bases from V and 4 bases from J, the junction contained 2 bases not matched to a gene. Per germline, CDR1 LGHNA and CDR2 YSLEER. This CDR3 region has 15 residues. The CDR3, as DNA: TGCGCCAGCAGCCAGGGGACAGGGGTCACCGGGGAGCTGTTTTTT. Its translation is CASSQGTGVTGELFF.

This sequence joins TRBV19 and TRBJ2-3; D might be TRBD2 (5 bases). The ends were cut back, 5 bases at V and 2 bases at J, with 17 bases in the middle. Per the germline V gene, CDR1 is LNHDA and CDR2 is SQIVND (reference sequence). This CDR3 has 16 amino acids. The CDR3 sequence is CASSPTSQRTTDTQYF. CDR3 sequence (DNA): TGTGCCAGTAGTCCCACCTCGCAGCGGACCACAGATACGCAGTATTTT.

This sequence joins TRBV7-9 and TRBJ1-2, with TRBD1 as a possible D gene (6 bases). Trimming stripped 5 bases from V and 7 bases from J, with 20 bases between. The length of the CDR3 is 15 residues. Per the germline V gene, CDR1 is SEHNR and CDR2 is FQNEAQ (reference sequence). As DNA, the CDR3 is TGTGCCAGCAGCACCGAGGTCAGGGGTGGCGGTGGCTACACCTTC. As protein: CASSTEVRGGGGYTF.

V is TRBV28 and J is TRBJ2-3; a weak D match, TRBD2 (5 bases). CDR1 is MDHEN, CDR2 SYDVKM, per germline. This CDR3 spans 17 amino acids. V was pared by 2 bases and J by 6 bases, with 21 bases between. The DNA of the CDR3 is TGTGCCAGCAGTTTAACCCGGAGGTCCCTCCCCTCCGATACGCAGTATTTT. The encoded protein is CASSLTRRSLPSDTQYF. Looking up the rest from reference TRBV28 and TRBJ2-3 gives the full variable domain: DVKVTQSSRYLVKRTGEKVFLECVQDMDHENMFWYRQDPGLGLRLIYFSYDVKMKEKGDIPEGYSVSREKKERFSLILESASTNQTSMYLCASSLTRRSLPSDTQYFGPGTRLTVL.

DNA for the CDR3: TGTGCCAGCAGCCAATCAGCAGGGACACTAAACATTCAGTACTTC. Its protein is CASSQSAGTLNIQYF. The V gene is TRBV16, the J gene TRBJ2-4; a weak D match, TRBD1 (6 bases). CDR3 length equals 15 residues. V lost 0 bases to trimming and J lost 6 bases, with 12 bases between them. The germline V gene encodes CDR1 KGHSY and CDR2 FQNENV.

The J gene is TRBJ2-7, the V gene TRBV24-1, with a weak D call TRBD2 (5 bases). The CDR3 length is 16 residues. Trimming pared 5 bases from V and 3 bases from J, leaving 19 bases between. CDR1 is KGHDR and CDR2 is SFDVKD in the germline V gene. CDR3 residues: CATSALIESGLYEQYF. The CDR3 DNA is TGTGCCACCAGTGCCCTTATCGAGAGCGGTCTCTACGAGCAGTACTTC.

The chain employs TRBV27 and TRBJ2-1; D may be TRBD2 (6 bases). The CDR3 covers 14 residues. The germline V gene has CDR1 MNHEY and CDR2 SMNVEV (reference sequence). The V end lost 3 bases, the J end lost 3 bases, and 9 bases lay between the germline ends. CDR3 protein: CASSLGTVYNEQFF. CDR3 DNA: TGTGCCAGCAGTTTGGGGACTGTCTACAATGAGCAGTTCTTC.

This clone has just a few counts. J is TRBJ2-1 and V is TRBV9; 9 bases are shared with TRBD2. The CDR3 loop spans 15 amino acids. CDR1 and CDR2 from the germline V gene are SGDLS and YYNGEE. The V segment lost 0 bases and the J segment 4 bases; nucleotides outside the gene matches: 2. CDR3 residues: CASSVVAGVYNEQFF. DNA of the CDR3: TGTGCCAGCAGCGTAGTAGCGGGGGTTTACAATGAGCAGTTCTTC.

CDR3 sequence (DNA): TGTGCCTGGAGCCTTGTTCCGACTGAAGCTTTCTTT. It codes for CAWSLVPTEAFF. The chain joins TRBV30 to TRBJ1-1; unclear D gene. This CDR3 has 12 amino acids. Germline assignment: CDR1 GTSNPN and CDR2 SVGIG (reference sequence). Trimming took off 3 bases at V and 5 bases at J, with 10 bases between the two ends.

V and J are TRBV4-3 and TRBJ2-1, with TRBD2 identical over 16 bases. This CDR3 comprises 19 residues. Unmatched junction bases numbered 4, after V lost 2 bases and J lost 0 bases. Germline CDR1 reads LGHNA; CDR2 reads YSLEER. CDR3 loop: CASSQLGLAGGSSYNEQFF. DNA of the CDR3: TGCGCCAGCAGCCAACTGGGACTAGCGGGAGGGAGCTCCTACAATGAGCAGTTCTTC.

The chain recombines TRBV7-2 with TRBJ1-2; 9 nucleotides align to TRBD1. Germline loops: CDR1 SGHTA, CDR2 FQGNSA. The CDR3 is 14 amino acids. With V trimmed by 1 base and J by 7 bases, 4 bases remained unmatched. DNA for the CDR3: TGTGCCAGCAGCTTAGGACAGGGGGTGGGTGGCTACACCTTC. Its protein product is CASSLGQGVGGYTF.

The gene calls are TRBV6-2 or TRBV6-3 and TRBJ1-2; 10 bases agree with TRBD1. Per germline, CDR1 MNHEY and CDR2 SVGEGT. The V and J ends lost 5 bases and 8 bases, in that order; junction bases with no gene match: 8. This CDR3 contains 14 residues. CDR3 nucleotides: TGTGCCAGCAGTCCCGGGACAGGGGCGCACGGCTACACCTTC. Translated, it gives CASSPGTGAHGYTF.

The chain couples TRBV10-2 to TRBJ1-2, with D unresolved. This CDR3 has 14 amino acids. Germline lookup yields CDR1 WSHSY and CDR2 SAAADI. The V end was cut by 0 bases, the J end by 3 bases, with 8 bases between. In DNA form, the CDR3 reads TGCGCCAGCAGTGAGTCTAACAAACACTATGGCTACACCTTC. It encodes CASSESNKHYGYTF.

CDR3 amino acids: CASSIRAGPVNTEAFF. CDR3 DNA sequence: TGTGCCAGCAGCATTAGGGCAGGGCCCGTGAACACTGAAGCTTTCTTT. The chain links TRBV7-6 to TRBJ1-1, with D perhaps matching TRBD1 (5 bases). With 5 bases removed from V and 0 bases from J, the gap between germline ends came to 16 bases. This CDR3 has 16 residues. The V gene's germline CDR1 is SGHVS and CDR2 FNYEAQ.